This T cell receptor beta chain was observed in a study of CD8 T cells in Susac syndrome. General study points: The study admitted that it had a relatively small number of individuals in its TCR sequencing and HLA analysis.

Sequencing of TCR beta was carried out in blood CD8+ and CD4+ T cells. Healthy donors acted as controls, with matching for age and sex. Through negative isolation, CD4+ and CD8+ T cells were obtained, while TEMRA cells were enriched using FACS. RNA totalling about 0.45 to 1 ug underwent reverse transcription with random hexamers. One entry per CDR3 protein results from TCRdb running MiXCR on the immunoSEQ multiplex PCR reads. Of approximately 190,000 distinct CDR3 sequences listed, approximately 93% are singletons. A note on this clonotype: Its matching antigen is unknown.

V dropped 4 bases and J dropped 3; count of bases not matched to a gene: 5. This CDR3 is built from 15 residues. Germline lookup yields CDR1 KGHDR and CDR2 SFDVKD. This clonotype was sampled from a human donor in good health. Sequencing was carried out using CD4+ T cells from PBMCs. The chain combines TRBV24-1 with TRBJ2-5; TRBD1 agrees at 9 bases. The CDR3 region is CATSDSGTGKETQYF. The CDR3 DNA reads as TGTGCCACCAGTGACTCTGGGACAGGGAAAGAGACCCAGTACTTC.